This is a list of T cell receptor beta chains from one sample in a study of blood T cell repertoires in COVID-19. The protocol was immunoSEQ multiplex PCR, while the TCRdb copy is restricted to in-frame clones and leaves out a portion. The sample records over 150,000 clones, more than 75% being singletons. What was sequenced was peripheral blood. The source is a man aged 50 to 60 who had recovered from COVID-19. The CDR3 runs from the conserved cysteine through the conserved F or W. Each record gives: J gene, D gene, clone size, V gene, CDR3 protein, CDR3 DNA. The D gene is left open where the match is weak. Clone size is shown for a subset of rows, as once, few, many or a class of expanded clone.

TRBJ2-3,.,.,TRBV28,CASSARGGGTDTQYF,TGTGCCAGCAGTGCAAGGGGGGGAGGGACAGATACGCAGTATTTT
TRBJ1-1,TRBD1,.,TRBV13,CASRKGGGNTEAFF,TGTGCCAGCAGGAAAGGGGGCGGGAACACTGAAGCTTTCTTT
TRBJ1-2,.,.,TRBV19,CASSSGQINYGYTF,TGTGCCAGTAGTAGCGGACAGATTAACTATGGCTACACCTTC
TRBJ1-1,.,.,TRBV5-1,CASSLAGGMNTEAFF,TGCGCCAGCAGCTTGGCCGGAGGGATGAACACTGAAGCTTTCTTT
TRBJ1-5,.,.,TRBV5-1,CASSSGADSNQPQHF,TGCGCCAGCAGCTCTGGGGCAGATAGCAATCAGCCCCAGCATTTT
TRBJ2-6,.,.,TRBV19,CASRGSGANVLTF,TGTGCCAGCCGGGGTTCTGGGGCCAACGTCCTGACTTTC
TRBJ2-5,.,.,TRBV19,CASSIGGTVQETQYF,TGTGCCAGTAGTATAGGAGGGACTGTCCAAGAGACCCAGTACTTC
TRBJ1-3,.,.,TRBV2,CASTRQELRMTSGNTIYF,TGTGCCAGCACAAGACAGGAACTGAGAATGACCTCTGGAAACACCATATATTTT
TRBJ2-3,TRBD1,.,TRBV5-1,CASTDQDRGARWAQYF,TGCGCCAGCACCGACCAGGACAGGGGGGCCCGGTGGGCGCAGTATTTT
TRBJ1-2,TRBD1,.,TRBV28,CASRLAGGQDNYGYTF,TGTGCCAGCAGGCTGGCCGGGGGACAGGATAACTATGGCTACACCTTC
TRBJ1-1,.,.,TRBV27,CASSLGGTNTEAFF,TGTGCCAGCAGTTTAGGGGGGACTAACACTGAAGCTTTCTTT
TRBJ2-3,TRBD2,.,TRBV7-2,CASSLTSGRGTDTQYF,TGTGCCAGCAGCTTAACTAGCGGGAGGGGGACAGATACGCAGTATTTT
TRBJ2-7,.,.,TRBV5-4,CASSKLSYEQYF,TGTGCCAGCAGCAAACTCTCCTACGAGCAGTACTTC
TRBJ2-1,TRBD2,.,TRBV7-9,CASSFSGTSYNEQFF,TGTGCCAGCAGCTTTAGCGGGACGAGCTACAATGAGCAGTTCTTC
TRBJ2-7,TRBD2,few,TRBV7-9,CASSSGLAGLGNEQYF,TGTGCCAGCAGTTCGGGACTAGCGGGACTAGGAAACGAGCAGTACTTC
TRBJ2-7,.,.,TRBV4-1,CASSQVGAQGYEQYF,TGCGCCAGCAGCCAAGTCGGCGCACAGGGCTACGAGCAGTACTTC